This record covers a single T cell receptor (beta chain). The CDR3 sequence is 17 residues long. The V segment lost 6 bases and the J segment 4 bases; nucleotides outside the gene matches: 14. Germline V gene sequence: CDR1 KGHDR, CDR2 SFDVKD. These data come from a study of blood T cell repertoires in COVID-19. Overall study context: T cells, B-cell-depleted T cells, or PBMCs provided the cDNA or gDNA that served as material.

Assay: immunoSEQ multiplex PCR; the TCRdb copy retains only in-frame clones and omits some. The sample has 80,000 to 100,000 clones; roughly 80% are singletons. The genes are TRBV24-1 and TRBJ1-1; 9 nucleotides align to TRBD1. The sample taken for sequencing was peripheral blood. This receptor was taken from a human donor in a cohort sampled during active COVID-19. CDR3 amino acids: CATSPNPTGGGRTEAFF. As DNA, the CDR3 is TGTGCCACCAGTCCCAATCCGACAGGGGGTGGGCGCACTGAAGCTTTCTTT.